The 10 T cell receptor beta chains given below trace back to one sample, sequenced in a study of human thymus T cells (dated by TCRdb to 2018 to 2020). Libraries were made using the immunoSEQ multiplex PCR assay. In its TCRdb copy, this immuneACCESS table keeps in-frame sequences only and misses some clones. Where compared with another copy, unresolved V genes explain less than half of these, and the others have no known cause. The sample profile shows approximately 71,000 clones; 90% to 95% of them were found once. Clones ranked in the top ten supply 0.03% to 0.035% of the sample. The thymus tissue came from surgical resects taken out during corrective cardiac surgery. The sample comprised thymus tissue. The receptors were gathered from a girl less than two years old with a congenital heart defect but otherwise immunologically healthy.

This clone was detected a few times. CDR3 amino acids: CASSKVRRTDQPQHF. CDR3 bases: TGTGCCAGTAGTAAGGTTCGTCGGACGGATCAGCCCCAGCATTTT. The rearrangement links TRBV19 to TRBJ1-5; D gene unclear. This CDR3 has 15 amino acids. V lost 4 bases and J lost 5, with 15 bases in between. Germline V lookup: CDR1 LNHDA, CDR2 SQIVND (reference sequence). Looking up the rest from reference TRBV19 and TRBJ1-5 gives the full variable domain: DGGITQSPKYLFRKEGQNVTLSCEQNLNHDAMYWYRQDPGQGLRLIYYSQIVNDFQKGDIAEGYSVSREKKESFPLTVTSAQKNPTAFYLCASSKVRRTDQPQHFGDGTRLSIL.

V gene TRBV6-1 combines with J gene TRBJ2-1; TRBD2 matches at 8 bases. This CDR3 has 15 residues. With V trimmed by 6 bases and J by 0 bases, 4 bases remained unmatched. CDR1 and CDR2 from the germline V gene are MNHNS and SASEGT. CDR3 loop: CASRLSGSSYNEQFF. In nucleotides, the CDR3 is TGTGCCAGCAGGTTAAGCGGGAGCTCCTACAATGAGCAGTTCTTC.

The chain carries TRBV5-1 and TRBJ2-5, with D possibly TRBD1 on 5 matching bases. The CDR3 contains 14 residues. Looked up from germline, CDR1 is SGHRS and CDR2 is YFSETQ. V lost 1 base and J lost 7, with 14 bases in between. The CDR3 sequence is CASSLPGRDGTQYF. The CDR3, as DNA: TGCGCCAGCAGCTTGCCAGGCAGGGATGGGACCCAGTACTTC.

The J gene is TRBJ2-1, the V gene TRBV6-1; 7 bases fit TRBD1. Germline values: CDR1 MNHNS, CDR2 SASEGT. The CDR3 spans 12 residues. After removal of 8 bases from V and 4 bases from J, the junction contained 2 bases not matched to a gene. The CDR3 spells CASSDRYNEQFF. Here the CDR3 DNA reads TGTGCCAGCTCGGACAGGTACAATGAGCAGTTCTTC.

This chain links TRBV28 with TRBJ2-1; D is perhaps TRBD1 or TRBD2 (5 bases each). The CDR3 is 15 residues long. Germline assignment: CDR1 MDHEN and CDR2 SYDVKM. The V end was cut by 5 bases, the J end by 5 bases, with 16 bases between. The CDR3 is CASSGRRVGDNEQFF. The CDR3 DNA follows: TGTGCCAGCAGTGGTAGGCGGGTAGGGGACAATGAGCAGTTCTTC.

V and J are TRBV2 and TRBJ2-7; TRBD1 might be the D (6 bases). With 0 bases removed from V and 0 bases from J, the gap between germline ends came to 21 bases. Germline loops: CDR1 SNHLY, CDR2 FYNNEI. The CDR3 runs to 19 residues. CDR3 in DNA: TGTGCCAGCAGTGAAGCGTCCGTACTGAGAGGGGACATCTCCTACGAGCAGTACTTC. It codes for CASSEASVLRGDISYEQYF. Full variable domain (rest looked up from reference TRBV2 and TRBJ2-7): EPEVTQTPSHQVTQMGQEVILRCVPISNHLYFYWYRQILGQKVEFLVSFYNNEISEKSEIFDDQFSVERPDGSNFTLKIRSTKLEDSAMYFCASSEASVLRGDISYEQYFGPGTRLTVT.

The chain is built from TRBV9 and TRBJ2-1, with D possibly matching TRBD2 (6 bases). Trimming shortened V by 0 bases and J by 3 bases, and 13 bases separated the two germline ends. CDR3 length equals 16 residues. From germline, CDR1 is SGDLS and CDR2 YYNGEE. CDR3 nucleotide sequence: TGTGCCAGCAGCGTAGGTCGGGGGAGGCTCTACAATGAGCAGTTCTTC. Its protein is CASSVGRGRLYNEQFF.

CDR3 region: CASSIVRREGGYEQYF. CDR3 in DNA: TGTGCCAGTAGTATAGTTAGGCGGGAGGGCGGCTACGAGCAGTACTTC. The chain joins TRBV19 to TRBJ2-7, with 9 bases fitting TRBD2. With V trimmed by 1 base and J by 3 bases, 7 bases remained unmatched. CDR3 length: 16 amino acids. The V gene's germline CDR1 is LNHDA and CDR2 SQIVND (reference sequence).

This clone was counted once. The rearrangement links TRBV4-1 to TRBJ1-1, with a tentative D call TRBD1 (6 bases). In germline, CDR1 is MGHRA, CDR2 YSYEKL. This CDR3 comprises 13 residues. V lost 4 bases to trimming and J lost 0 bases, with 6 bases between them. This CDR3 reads CASSPGVNTEAFF. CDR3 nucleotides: TGCGCCAGCAGCCCAGGGGTGAACACTGAAGCTTTCTTT.

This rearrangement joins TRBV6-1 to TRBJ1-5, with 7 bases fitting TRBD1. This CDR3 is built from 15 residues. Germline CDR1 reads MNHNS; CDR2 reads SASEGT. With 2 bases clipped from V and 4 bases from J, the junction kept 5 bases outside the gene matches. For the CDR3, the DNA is TGTGCCAGCAGTGAAACGGACAGGAGGAATCAGCCCCAGCATTTT. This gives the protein CASSETDRRNQPQHF.